This entry features one TCR beta chain sequence. Trimming removed 2 bases at V and 5 bases at J, with 12 bases between. Germline CDR1 LGHDT, CDR2 YNNKEL (reference sequence). CDR3 length equals 14 residues. Full-length variable regions came from constant-region reverse primers plus semi-nested Nested Universal Primer A PCR. TCRdb processed the 5' RACE reads anew with MiXCR; each CDR3 protein has one entry. The sample consists of fewer than 25,000 distinct CDR3 sequences, less than 40% of them appearing once. Specimen: tumor-infiltrating naive CD4+ T cells sorted from the breast tumor. The subset was: naive CD4+ T cells, CD4+CD45RA+CD25-. V and J are TRBV3-1 and TRBJ2-5; TRBD2 might be the D (5 bases). This TCR came from a female donor with breast cancer. The CDR3 DNA sequence: TGTGCCAGCAGCCAAACGGGGATCCGGGAGACCCAGTACTTC. This gives the protein CASSQTGIRETQYF.